This TCR beta chain was captured by sequencing in a study of cytomegalovirus exposure and HLA in healthy donors. At the level of the study: Earlier work reported approximately 110 million unique TCR beta sequences from about 179 million T cells.

Primers for the PCR totalled 60 Vbeta and 13 Jbeta. Data came from immunoSEQ multiplex PCR; TCRdb stores just in-frame clones and leaves some out. Of about 130,000 clones in the sample, approximately 83% were seen once. This clone was seen only a few times. Its antigen is unidentified. Whole-study results and caveats: Being productive about 87% or about 30% of the time was typical of most TCR beta V segments in an earlier analysis. Later genetic work tied a missense DCLRE1C variant to beta-chain V and J trimming.

The sample taken for sequencing was PBMCs. The sequence derives from a man aged 35-49 years in good health and CMV-seronegative.

CDR3: CASSQELTSGRPDTQYF. The CDR3 DNA is TGCGCCAGCAGCCAAGAACTCACTAGCGGGAGACCTGATACGCAGTATTTT. The chain couples TRBV4-3 to TRBJ2-3; 11 bases agree with TRBD2. CDR1 is LGHNA and CDR2 is YSLEER in the germline V gene. V lost 0 bases to trimming and J lost 6 bases; unmatched junction nucleotides: 8. This CDR3 has 17 amino acids.